A selection of T cell receptor beta chains follows, all from one sample in a study of shared clonotypes between healthy human individuals. TCRdb's copy holds only in-frame clones and misses some; the assay was immunoSEQ multiplex PCR. This sample carries 450,000 to 500,000 clones, around 80% of them seen once, and the ten largest clones take approximately 12%. The sample taken for sequencing was PBMCs. These receptors came from a middle-aged woman in good health. Some clones in this sample may be carry-over from other donors' samples. The CDR3 runs from the conserved cysteine through the conserved F or W. The D gene is left open where the match is weak. A row's size may be missing; if present it is once, few, many or a size class.

clone_size j_call v_call d_call cdr3_aa cdr3_nt
NA TRBJ2-7 TRBV5-5 NA CASSLNQGSYEQYF TGTGCCAGCAGCTTGAACCAGGGTAGCTACGAGCAGTACTTC
once TRBJ2-7 TRBV7-8 TRBD1 CASSRRQGLSYEQYF TGTGCCAGCAGCCGCAGACAGGGCCTCTCCTACGAGCAGTACTTC
few TRBJ2-5 TRBV11-3 TRBD2 CASSRFGSGDQETQYF TGTGCCAGCAGCCGTTTCGGTAGCGGGGACCAAGAGACCCAGTACTTC
few TRBJ2-7 TRBV29-1 NA CSVRPSSYEQYF TGCAGCGTTAGGCCTAGCAGCTACGAGCAGTACTTC
NA TRBJ2-2 TRBV30 NA CAWTGTRYTGELFF TGTGCCTGGACCGGAACCCGATACACCGGGGAGCTGTTTTTT
NA TRBJ2-5 TRBV11-2 NA CASSLDRATETQYF TGTGCCAGCAGCTTAGATCGGGCCACGGAGACCCAGTACTTC
NA TRBJ1-2 TRBV18 TRBD1 CASSLTGDYGYTF TGTGCCAGCTCCTTAACAGGGGACTATGGCTACACCTTC
NA TRBJ1-2 TRBV7-9 NA CASSLLGSYGYTF TGTGCCAGCAGCTTACTGGGTAGCTATGGCTACACCTTC
NA TRBJ2-1 TRBV19 NA CASSVRGSEQFF TGTGCCAGTAGTGTTAGGGGGTCGGAGCAGTTCTTC
NA TRBJ2-3 TRBV6-1 TRBD2 CASSEDGLAGSTDTQYF TGTGCCAGCAGTGAGGACGGACTAGCGGGGAGCACAGATACGCAGTATTTT
few TRBJ2-5 TRBV7-9 TRBD2 CASSTQLAGGMETQYF TGTGCCAGCAGCACCCAACTAGCGGGAGGGATGGAGACCCAGTACTTC
NA TRBJ2-5 TRBV18 TRBD1 CASSPSTGSQETQYF TGTGCCAGCTCACCATCGACAGGGAGCCAAGAGACCCAGTACTTC
NA TRBJ2-3 TRBV5-1 NA CASSFRDSTDTQYF TGCGCCAGCAGCTTCCGGGACAGCACAGATACGCAGTATTTT
few TRBJ1-1 TRBV10-1 NA CASSDYIKGSATEAFF TGCGCCAGCAGTGATTATATTAAGGGTTCGGCCACTGAAGCTTTCTTT
NA TRBJ2-2 TRBV10-1 TRBD1 CASSKGQGSGELFF TGCGCCAGCAGTAAAGGACAGGGGTCCGGGGAGCTGTTTTTT
NA TRBJ1-2 TRBV5-4 NA CASSHPDSLDGYTF TGTGCCAGCAGCCATCCGGACAGTTTAGATGGCTACACCTTC
NA TRBJ1-2 TRBV4-1 NA CASSQARGVDGYTF TGCGCCAGCAGCCAAGCCCGGGGGGTAGATGGCTACACCTTC
NA TRBJ1-2 TRBV2 TRBD1 CASLPLHRQGDGYTF TGTGCCAGCTTGCCCCTCCACCGACAGGGTGATGGCTACACCTTC
NA TRBJ2-3 TRBV4-2 TRBD2 CASSQETVVAGGHTDTQYF TGTGCCAGCAGCCAAGAAACGGTGGTCGCGGGAGGGCATACAGATACGCAGTATTTT
NA TRBJ1-4 TRBV5-1 NA CASSLTGQASANEKLFF TGCGCCAGCAGCTTGACGGGCCAGGCCTCAGCTAATGAAAAACTGTTTTTT
few TRBJ2-1 TRBV28 NA CASSLAYTGLAYNEQFF TGTGCCAGCAGTTTAGCCTACACAGGACTGGCCTACAATGAGCAGTTCTTC
NA TRBJ2-1 TRBV7-3 NA CASSLMAGAYNEQFF TGTGCCAGCAGCTTAATGGCGGGTGCTTACAATGAGCAGTTCTTC
NA TRBJ1-6 TRBV30 NA CAWSVGHPESPLHF TGTGCCTGGAGTGTAGGCCATCCCGAATCACCCCTCCACTTT
NA TRBJ2-7 TRBV5-1 NA CASSLYSGGTQGQQYF TGCGCCAGCAGCTTGTATTCAGGCGGGACTCAAGGCCAGCAGTACTTC
once TRBJ1-2 TRBV14 TRBD1 CASSHLVDLADRAYGYTF TGTGCCAGCAGCCATCTCGTGGACCTAGCAGACAGGGCCTATGGCTACACCTTC
few TRBJ1-1 TRBV2 NA CASSEYGAGDTEAFF TGTGCCAGCAGTGAATATGGCGCAGGGGACACTGAAGCTTTCTTT
NA TRBJ1-1 TRBV7-6 NA CASSSGRAGRVFAEAFF TGTGCCAGCAGTTCCGGGCGGGCAGGGAGGGTATTCGCTGAAGCTTTCTTT